These 32 T cell receptor beta chains came from one sample sequenced in a study of shared clonotypes between healthy human individuals. Clones were sequenced by immunoSEQ multiplex PCR, and TCRdb holds only the in-frame ones, with some missing. Of 2 million to 3 million clones in the sample, approximately 90% were seen once. Sequenced sample: naive CD4+ T cells sorted from blood. Subset described: CD45RA+ positively selected. The source is a man younger than 30 in good health.

The sample holds one count of this clone. The sample has other DNA sequences that encode this CDR3 too. The chain combines TRBV5-1 with TRBJ1-5, with 9 nucleotides matching TRBD1. After removal of 4 bases from V and 7 bases from J, the junction contained 6 bases not matched to a gene. CDR1 SGHRS and CDR2 YFSETQ come from the germline V gene. This CDR3 contains 14 residues. The CDR3 protein is CASSIGTGSQPQHF. Here the CDR3 DNA reads TGCGCCAGCAGCATTGGGACAGGGTCCCAGCCCCAGCATTTT.

A few counts support this clone. The rearrangement joins TRBV2 to TRBJ1-1; 8 bases line up with TRBD1. The CDR3 runs to 15 residues. CDR1 is SNHLY and CDR2 is FYNNEI in the germline V gene. Losses at the gene ends were 7 bases for V and 1 base for J; bases not matched to a gene: 8. This CDR3 is CASTVTGTGNTEAFF. Here the CDR3 DNA reads TGTGCCAGCACTGTTACCGGGACAGGGAACACTGAAGCTTTCTTT.

The V gene is TRBV11-2, the J gene TRBJ1-3; the match to TRBD1 covers 7 bases. The V gene end was trimmed by 5 bases and the J gene end by 3 bases; junction bases not matched to a gene: 4. Germline V CDR1 and CDR2: SGHAT, FQNNGV. The CDR3 spans 14 residues. The CDR3 sequence is CASSPQGVGNTIYF. Here the CDR3 DNA reads TGTGCCAGCAGCCCGCAGGGGGTTGGAAACACCATATATTTT. The full variable domain, rest sourced from reference TRBV11-2 and TRBJ1-3, is EAGVAQSPRYKIIEKRQSVAFWCNPISGHATLYWYQQILGQGPKLLIQFQNNGVVDDSQLPKDRFSAERLKGVDSTLKIQPAKLEDSAVYLCASSPQGVGNTIYFGEGSWLTVV.

The genes are TRBV28 and TRBJ2-5; possibly TRBD2 for D (6 bases). The CDR3 is 14 residues long. V lost 7 bases and J lost 0, with 12 bases in between. Germline V gene lookup returns CDR1 MDHEN and CDR2 SYDVKM. DNA for the CDR3: TGTGCCAGCACCGATGGGGACTACCAAGAGACCCAGTACTTC. It yields the protein CASTDGDYQETQYF. Full variable domain (missing parts from reference TRBV28 and TRBJ2-5): DVKVTQSSRYLVKRTGEKVFLECVQDMDHENMFWYRQDPGLGLRLIYFSYDVKMKEKGDIPEGYSVSREKKERFSLILESASTNQTSMYLCASTDGDYQETQYFGPGTRLLVL.

The J gene is TRBJ1-5, the V gene TRBV4-1; 10 bases match TRBD1. The germline CDR1 and CDR2 sequences are MGHRA and YSYEKL. The trim removed 3 bases at V and 3 bases at J, leaving 5 bases unmatched. The CDR3 is 16 amino acids. In nucleotides, the CDR3 is TGCGCCAGCAGCCAGTTGACAGGGGGCCCCAATCAGCCCCAGCATTTT. Its protein is CASSQLTGGPNQPQHF.

The V call is TRBV7-2, the J call TRBJ1-3, with D unresolved. The ends were cut back, 5 bases at V and 3 bases at J, with 8 bases in the middle. The V gene's germline CDR1 is SGHTA and CDR2 FQGNSA. This CDR3 is built from 13 residues. The CDR3 protein is CASSPRVGNTIYF. The CDR3 nucleotides are TGTGCCAGCAGCCCAAGGGTTGGAAACACCATATATTTT.

The J gene is TRBJ2-3, the V gene TRBV5-1; D is undetermined. Per the germline V gene, CDR1 is SGHRS and CDR2 is YFSETQ. The CDR3 runs to 15 residues. V lost 0 bases and J lost 0, with 8 bases in between. DNA for the CDR3: TGCGCCAGCAGCTTGGTACTACGAAGCACAGATACGCAGTATTTT. It yields the protein CASSLVLRSTDTQYF.

The chain joins TRBV6-5 to TRBJ2-2; 9 bases line up with TRBD2. Germline CDR1 is MNHEY and CDR2 is SVGAGI. This CDR3 has 16 amino acids. Trimming cost V 1 base and J 8 bases; bases outside gene matches: 8. The CDR3 bases are TGTGCCAGCAGTTACTTTACCGCTAGCGGGACTGGGGAGCTGTTTTTT. It encodes CASSYFTASGTGELFF.

The chain employs TRBV5-4 and TRBJ2-5, with 9 bases aligning to TRBD1. The CDR3 spans 15 residues. J gave up 5 bases and V 2 bases, and 7 bases lay outside the gene matches. Germline CDR1 and CDR2: SGHNT and YYREEE (reference sequence). The CDR3 sequence is CASSLESGTGETQYF. CDR3 coding DNA: TGTGCCAGCAGCTTAGAATCCGGGACAGGGGAGACCCAGTACTTC.

The chain combines TRBV6-1 with TRBJ1-4; D uncertain. The V gene lost 5 bases and the J gene lost 4 bases, with 14 bases spanning the gap. The CDR3 is 15 residues long. Germline V gives CDR1 MNHNS, CDR2 SASEGT. This CDR3 is CASSFQDGYNEKLFF. In DNA form, the CDR3 reads TGTGCCAGCAGTTTCCAGGACGGCTATAATGAAAAACTGTTTTTT.

Remarks on this clone: Different DNA sequences within this sample yield the same CDR3. This chain joins TRBV7-9 and TRBJ2-5; 7 bases line up with TRBD1. Germline V gene lookup returns CDR1 SEHNR and CDR2 FQNEAQ (reference sequence). The CDR3 consists of 13 residues. Unmatched junction bases numbered 3, after V lost 3 bases and J lost 5 bases. CDR3 region: CASSFSGGETQYF. The DNA of the CDR3 is TGTGCCAGCAGCTTTTCAGGGGGTGAGACCCAGTACTTC.

Details on this clone: Other nucleotide sequences from this sample produce the same CDR3. This sequence joins TRBV5-1 and TRBJ1-1, with 11 bases aligning to TRBD1. CDR3 length: 15 residues. The germline CDR1 and CDR2 sequences are SGHRS and YFSETQ. The V and J ends lost 4 bases and 4 bases, in that order; junction bases with no gene match: 6. CDR3 nucleotide sequence: TGCGCCAGCAGCCTGGGACAGGGGGGAACCACTGAAGCTTTCTTT. Translation: CASSLGQGGTTEAFF.

The chain carries TRBV7-2 and TRBJ2-2, with D hard to call. Trimming stripped 2 bases from V and 6 bases from J, with 16 bases between. Germline CDR1 is SGHTA and CDR2 is FQGNSA. The CDR3 spans 16 residues. CDR3 loop: CASSLPYLQQAGELFF. The CDR3 DNA follows: TGTGCCAGCAGCTTACCCTATCTGCAGCAGGCCGGGGAGCTGTTTTTT.

The chain links TRBV10-1 to TRBJ2-7; D not certain. V lost 0 bases and J 6 bases, leaving 9 bases between the germline ends. This CDR3 has 13 amino acids. Germline V gene lookup returns CDR1 WNHNN and CDR2 SYGVQD (reference sequence). CDR3: CASSESYRAEQYF. The DNA for the CDR3 is TGCGCCAGCAGTGAGTCTTATCGCGCCGAGCAGTACTTC.

This rearrangement joins TRBV19 to TRBJ1-5; TRBD1 might be the D (5 bases). V lost 7 bases to trimming and J lost 2 bases, with 12 bases between them. Germline V lookup: CDR1 LNHDA, CDR2 SQIVND (reference sequence). CDR3 length: 14 amino acids. This CDR3 reads CASNGGAGNQPQHF. The CDR3 DNA follows: TGTGCCAGTAATGGCGGGGCCGGCAATCAGCCCCAGCATTTT.

Worth noting for this clone: Other nucleotide sequences in the sample specify the same CDR3. The chain uses TRBV7-9 and TRBJ1-2; perhaps TRBD1 as D (5 bases). CDR1 is SEHNR, CDR2 FQNEAQ, per germline (reference sequence). The CDR3 has 13 amino acids. Trimming removed 5 bases at V and 4 bases at J, with 11 bases between. CDR3 amino acids: CASSLRGGYGYTF. DNA of the CDR3: TGTGCCAGCAGCCTAAGGGGCGGCTATGGCTACACCTTC.

This clone was seen only a few times. The chain employs TRBV27 and TRBJ1-6, with D uncertain. This CDR3 has 12 amino acids. Per the germline V gene, CDR1 is MNHEY and CDR2 is SMNVEV (reference sequence). V was pared by 4 bases and J by 9 bases, with 7 bases between. CDR3 nucleotides: TGTGCCAGCAGTTCACTCCTTTCACCCCTCCACTTT. It is translated as CASSSLLSPLHF.

This clone has a single count. DNA for the CDR3: TGTGCCAGTAGTGTGCCGGGACAGGGGAATGAAAAACTGTTTTTT. Protein: CASSVPGQGNEKLFF. The chain uses TRBV19 and TRBJ1-4, with 10 bases fitting TRBD1. The ends lost 5 bases at V and 5 bases at J; junction bases unmatched: 5. CDR1 is LNHDA, CDR2 SQIVND, per germline (reference sequence). CDR3 length equals 15 residues.

The chain couples TRBV10-2 to TRBJ2-3; 7 nucleotides line up with TRBD2. Germline V gene data show CDR1 as WSHSY and CDR2 as SAAADI. This CDR3 region has 15 residues. V shed 9 bases and J 1 base; nucleotides not matched to a gene: 10. CDR3 bases: TGCGCCAGTCATATTCGGGCGGGGGGCACAGATACGCAGTATTTT. It translates to CASHIRAGGTDTQYF.

The rearrangement joins TRBV19 to TRBJ2-2; TRBD1 aligns across 11 bases. Per the germline V gene, CDR1 is LNHDA and CDR2 is SQIVND (reference sequence). The V gene end was trimmed by 1 base and the J gene end by 5 bases; junction bases not matched to a gene: 3. The CDR3 runs to 16 residues. CDR3 nucleotide sequence: TGTGCCAGTAGTATAGGGACAGGGGGCGTAACCGGGGAGCTGTTTTTT. Amino acid sequence: CASSIGTGGVTGELFF.

The chain employs TRBV5-1 and TRBJ2-5, with 9 bases that match TRBD2. Germline values: CDR1 SGHRS, CDR2 YFSETQ. Trimming took 3 bases from V and 5 from J; bases not matched to a gene: 20. This CDR3 region has 19 residues. CDR3 protein: CASSSGIAGGTSMGETQYF. As DNA, the CDR3 is TGCGCCAGCAGCTCTGGCATCGCGGGGGGGACCTCGATGGGTGAGACCCAGTACTTC.

The CDR3 DNA sequence: TGTGCCAGTACTCAGGGGACCTATGGCTACACCTTC. As protein: CASTQGTYGYTF. The rearrangement uses TRBV19 and TRBJ1-2; perhaps TRBD1 as D (6 bases). The CDR3 spans 12 residues. CDR1 LNHDA and CDR2 SQIVND come from the germline V gene (reference sequence). V lost 7 bases, J lost 4 bases, and 10 bases lay in between.

The chain recombines TRBV2 with TRBJ1-2; TRBD1 might be the D (5 bases). CDR1 and CDR2 (germline): SNHLY, FYNNEI. This CDR3 is 14 amino acids long. V shed 7 bases and J shed 8 bases, with 20 bases lying between them. The CDR3 loop reads CASTSSGGAGGYTF. CDR3 coding DNA: TGTGCCAGCACTTCCTCGGGGGGTGCTGGGGGCTACACCTTC. Filled out from reference TRBV2 and TRBJ1-2, the complete variable domain reads EPEVTQTPSHQVTQMGQEVILRCVPISNHLYFYWYRQILGQKVEFLVSFYNNEISEKSEIFDDQFSVERPDGSNFTLKIRSTKLEDSAMYFCASTSSGGAGGYTFGSGTRLTVV.

As DNA, the CDR3 is TGTGCCATCAGTGAGATTAGCGGGGGGGCCTATGAGCAGTTCTTC. This sequence encodes CAISEISGGAYEQFF. The chain employs TRBV10-3 and TRBJ2-1, with 11 bases identical to TRBD2. The CDR3 totals 15 residues. The V and J ends lost 2 bases and 8 bases, in that order; junction bases with no gene match: 5. Germline CDR1 and CDR2: ENHRY and SYGVKD.

The rearrangement uses TRBV9 and TRBJ2-2; D is unclear. Trimming removed 0 bases from V and 8 bases from J, with 11 bases in between. The germline V gene encodes CDR1 SGDLS and CDR2 YYNGEE. The CDR3 runs to 14 residues. The DNA for the CDR3 is TGTGCCAGCAGCGTAGAAGTAGAAGGAGGGGAGCTGTTTTTT. Translated, it gives CASSVEVEGGELFF. Full variable domain (remainder filled in from reference TRBV9 and TRBJ2-2): DSGVTQTPKHLITATGQRVTLRCSPRSGDLSVYWYQQSLDQGLQFLIQYYNGEERAKGNILERFSAQQFPDLHSELNLSSLELGDSALYFCASSVEVEGGELFFGEGSRLTVL.

This clone has a single count. This chain uses TRBV7-2 with TRBJ2-7; 9 bases are a match to TRBD2. The CDR3 runs to 16 residues. Germline values: CDR1 SGHTA, CDR2 FQGNSA. V was clipped by 0 bases and J by 3 bases; unmatched bases: 6. CDR3 region: CASSLAEQTSGYEQYF. In nucleotides, the CDR3 is TGTGCCAGCAGCTTAGCGGAGCAGACTAGCGGCTACGAGCAGTACTTC.

The chain combines TRBV2 with TRBJ1-1; tentatively, D is TRBD1 (6 bases). The CDR3 consists of 15 residues. Germline assignment: CDR1 SNHLY and CDR2 FYNNEI. Trimming stripped 6 bases from V and 3 bases from J, with 17 bases between. CDR3 residues: CASRTGPQRDTEAFF. As DNA, the CDR3 is TGTGCCAGCAGGACAGGCCCCCAGAGGGACACTGAAGCTTTCTTT.

This chain uses TRBV19 with TRBJ1-1, with a tentative D call TRBD1 (5 bases). V was shortened by 6 bases and J by 0 bases, with 17 bases between the two germline ends. The germline CDR1 and CDR2 sequences are LNHDA and SQIVND (reference sequence). This CDR3 has 16 amino acids. CDR3 in amino acids: CASRQEDIALNTEAFF. CDR3 nucleotides: TGTGCCAGTAGACAGGAGGACATCGCGCTGAACACTGAAGCTTTCTTT. Drawing the rest from reference TRBV19 and TRBJ1-1, the complete variable domain is DGGITQSPKYLFRKEGQNVTLSCEQNLNHDAMYWYRQDPGQGLRLIYYSQIVNDFQKGDIAEGYSVSREKKESFPLTVTSAQKNPTAFYLCASRQEDIALNTEAFFGQGTRLTVV.

The chain couples TRBV6-5 to TRBJ2-7; D not certain. CDR1 and CDR2 from the germline V gene are MNHEY and SVGAGI. The length of the CDR3 is 9 residues. Trimming removed 7 bases at V and 5 bases at J, with 3 bases between. The CDR3: CASTHEQYF. In nucleotides, the CDR3 is TGTGCCAGCACGCACGAGCAGTACTTC.

The gene calls are TRBV7-2 and TRBJ2-6, with 9 nucleotides matching TRBD1. CDR1 and CDR2 from the germline V gene are SGHTA and FQGNSA. Losses at the gene ends were 2 bases for V and 4 bases for J; bases not matched to a gene: 6. The CDR3 consists of 17 residues. The CDR3 here is CASSLTGTGFGANVLTF. The CDR3 DNA follows: TGTGCCAGCAGCTTAACCGGGACAGGGTTCGGGGCCAACGTCCTGACTTTC.

This CDR3 is CASSPEGGVFDEQFF. For the CDR3, the DNA is TGCGCCAGCAGCCCCGAGGGAGGGGTCTTCGATGAGCAGTTCTTC. This sequence joins TRBV4-1 and TRBJ2-1; 7 bases align to TRBD2. With V trimmed by 4 bases and J by 8 bases, 11 bases remained unmatched. Per germline, CDR1 MGHRA and CDR2 YSYEKL. CDR3 size: 15 residues.

Concerning this clone itself: Different DNA sequences within this sample yield the same CDR3. The chain is built from TRBV18 and TRBJ2-4; D may be TRBD1 (6 bases). V gave up 6 bases and J gave up 0 bases, with 9 bases separating them. The germline V gene encodes CDR1 KGHSH and CDR2 LQKENI. The CDR3 spans 14 residues. CDR3 loop: CASSPDRAKNIQYF. In nucleotides, the CDR3 is TGTGCCAGCTCGCCGGACAGAGCCAAAAACATTCAGTACTTC.